The clone carrying this T cell receptor beta chain was observed at least ten times. Its antigen is unidentified. This sample was included in a study of response to subunit inactivated influenza vaccine. Each CDR3 protein gets one entry after TCRdb re-called the RT-PCR reads with MiXCR. The sample carries about 530,000 distinct CDR3 sequences, 10% to 15% recorded once. General study results and limits: After each seasonal influenza vaccination, few new T cells are recruited, the authors suggested.

Trimming cost V 3 bases and J 7 bases, with 10 bases left between them. CDR3 length: 12 residues. The chain recombines TRBV12-3 or TRBV12-4 with TRBJ2-7, with TRBD1 as a possible D gene (6 bases). The sample consisted of PBMCs from blood, taken roughly 48 days after vaccination. This TCR was recovered from a man aged 50 to 60 who received an inactivated influenza vaccine. The CDR3 sequence is CASSFTGSEQYF. The CDR3 DNA reads TGTGCCAGCAGTTTTACAGGGTCTGAGCAGTACTTC.